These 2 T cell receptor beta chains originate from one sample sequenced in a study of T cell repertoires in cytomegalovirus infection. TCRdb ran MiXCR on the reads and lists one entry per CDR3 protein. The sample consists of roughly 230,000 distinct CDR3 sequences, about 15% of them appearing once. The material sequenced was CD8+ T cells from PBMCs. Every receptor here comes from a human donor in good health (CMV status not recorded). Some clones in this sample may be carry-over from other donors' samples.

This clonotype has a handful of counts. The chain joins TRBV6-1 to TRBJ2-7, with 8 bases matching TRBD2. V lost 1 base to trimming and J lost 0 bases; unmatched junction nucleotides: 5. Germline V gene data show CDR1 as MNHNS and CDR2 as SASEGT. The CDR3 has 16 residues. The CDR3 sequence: CASSEVGGGPSYEQYF. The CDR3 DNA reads TGTGCCAGCAGTGAAGTCGGGGGGGGCCCCTCCTACGAGCAGTACTTC.

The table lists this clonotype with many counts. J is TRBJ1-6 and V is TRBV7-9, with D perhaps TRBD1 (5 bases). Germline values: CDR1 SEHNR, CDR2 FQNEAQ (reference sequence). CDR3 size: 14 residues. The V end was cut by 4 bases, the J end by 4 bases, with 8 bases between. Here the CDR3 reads CASSSGPYNSPLHF. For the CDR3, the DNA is TGTGCCAGCAGCTCGGGGCCGTATAATTCACCCCTCCACTTT. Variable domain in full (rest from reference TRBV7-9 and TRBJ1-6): DTGVSQNPRHKITKRGQNVTFRCDPISEHNRLYWYRQTLGQGPEFLTYFQNEAQLEKSRLLSDRFSAERPKGSFSTLEIQRTEQGDSAMYLCASSSGPYNSPLHFGNGTRLTVT.